Below, 27 T cell receptor beta chains from the same sample are listed, as sequenced in a study of cytomegalovirus exposure and HLA in healthy donors. PCR involved 60 Vbeta and 13 Jbeta primers. Only in-frame clones appear in the TCRdb table, and some are missing; sequencing was by immunoSEQ multiplex PCR. This table holds around 140,000 clones, about 9.2% found once. Sequencing was done on a sample of PBMCs. The receptors here all came from a woman aged 40 to 50 in good health and CMV-seropositive.

V and J are TRBV18 and TRBJ2-7; D perhaps matches TRBD1 (5 bases). The CDR3 loop spans 13 amino acids. Per the germline V gene, CDR1 is KGHSH and CDR2 is LQKENI. V lost 3 bases and J 4 bases, leaving 10 bases between the germline ends. Here the CDR3 reads CASSPAGPYEQYF. CDR3 bases: TGTGCCAGCTCACCGGCAGGGCCGTACGAGCAGTACTTC.

This clone was observed a handful of times. The chain recombines TRBV7-7 with TRBJ2-5; tentative D call: TRBD2 (6 bases). The germline V gene encodes CDR1 SSHAT and CDR2 FNYEAQ (reference sequence). V was cut by 1 base and J by 6 bases, with 12 bases left in between. CDR3 length: 14 residues. CDR3 amino acids: CASSLGRVGKTQYF. CDR3 DNA sequence: TGTGCCAGCAGCTTAGGGAGGGTCGGAAAGACCCAGTACTTC.

This clone was seen a few times. Other DNA sequences in the same sample also yield this CDR3. V gene TRBV5-1 combines with J gene TRBJ1-1; D not certain. CDR1 SGHRS and CDR2 YFSETQ come from the germline V gene. Trimming removed 0 bases at V and 0 bases at J, with 6 bases between. The CDR3 covers 14 residues. The CDR3 loop reads CASSLGGMNTEAFF. In nucleotides, the CDR3 is TGCGCCAGCAGCTTGGGAGGGATGAACACTGAAGCTTTCTTT.

A few counts support this clone. The CDR3 spells CASSVGRGSQETQYF. The CDR3 bases are TGTGCCAGCAGCGTAGGAAGAGGGTCCCAAGAGACCCAGTACTTC. The V and J genes are TRBV9 and TRBJ2-5, with TRBD2 as a possible D gene (5 bases). Trimming shortened V by 0 bases and J by 1 base, and 10 bases separated the two germline ends. Germline-derived CDR1 and CDR2 are SGDLS and YYNGEE. The CDR3 extends over 15 amino acids.

This clone was detected ten times or more. This chain joins TRBV7-8 and TRBJ2-2; 10 bases agree with TRBD1. The CDR3 sequence is 17 residues long. CDR1 SGHVS and CDR2 FQNEAQ come from the germline V gene. Trimming at V came to 4 bases and at J to 3 bases, leaving 8 bases not matched to a gene. CDR3 in amino acids: CASSSPRDRGDTGELFF. CDR3 in DNA: TGTGCCAGCAGCTCCCCCCGGGACAGGGGAGACACCGGGGAGCTGTTTTTT.

This clone has more than one count but fewer than ten. The J gene is TRBJ1-2, the V gene TRBV15, with 7 bases lining up with TRBD1. The CDR3 loop spans 14 amino acids. CDR1 is LNHNV, CDR2 YYDKDF, per germline (reference sequence). J gave up 8 bases and V 4 bases, and 10 bases lay outside the gene matches. In nucleotides, the CDR3 is TGTGCCACCAGCAAAGAAACGGACAGGAGCGGCTACACCTTC. The encoded protein is CATSKETDRSGYTF.

The chain combines TRBV5-8 with TRBJ1-1; a weak D match, TRBD1 (6 bases). The CDR3 totals 14 residues. Trimming removed 4 bases from V and 8 bases from J, with 18 bases in between. Germline-derived CDR1 and CDR2 are SGHTS and YDEGEE. The CDR3: CASSPGRDTSEAFF. The CDR3, as DNA: TGTGCCAGCAGCCCCGGCCGGGACACCTCAGAAGCTTTCTTT.

In its sample, this clone was seen a few times. The chain has TRBV7-3 and TRBJ2-3, with 9 bases identical to TRBD2. Germline CDR1 and CDR2: SGHTA and FQGTGA. V trimming: 3 bases; J trimming: 6 bases; junction bases outside the gene matches: 4. This CDR3 comprises 14 residues. CDR3 in amino acids: CASSFGLASDTQYF. As DNA, the CDR3 is TGTGCCAGCAGCTTTGGACTAGCGTCGGATACGCAGTATTTT.

This clone occurred a few times. V is TRBV7-9 and J is TRBJ1-1; D may be TRBD1 (6 bases). With 6 bases removed from V and 4 bases from J, the gap between germline ends came to 12 bases. The CDR3 is made up of 13 amino acids. Germline loops: CDR1 SEHNR, CDR2 FQNEAQ (reference sequence). This chain's CDR3 is CASRIQGSTEAFF. DNA of the CDR3: TGTGCCAGCAGAATACAGGGTAGCACTGAAGCTTTCTTT.

J is TRBJ1-1 and V is TRBV18, with 7 bases lining up with TRBD1. The ends lost 3 bases at V and 6 bases at J; junction bases unmatched: 4. Germline V gene data show CDR1 as KGHSH and CDR2 as LQKENI. The CDR3 runs to 13 residues. CDR3 nucleotides: TGTGCCAGCTCACCCCTGGACAGGTCTGAAGCTTTCTTT. Protein sequence: CASSPLDRSEAFF.

This sequence joins TRBV19 and TRBJ2-1; D is ambiguous. Germline V gene sequence: CDR1 LNHDA, CDR2 SQIVND (reference sequence). V gave up 3 bases and J gave up 4 bases, with 13 bases separating them. This CDR3 is built from 15 residues. CDR3 coding DNA: TGTGCCAGTAGTATGCAGGATCGGTTATACAATGAGCAGTTCTTC. It translates to CASSMQDRLYNEQFF.

A few counts support this clone. This chain links TRBV10-1 with TRBJ2-3, with D possibly being TRBD1 (5 bases). Per germline, CDR1 WNHNN and CDR2 SYGVQD (reference sequence). V lost 3 bases and J 4 bases, leaving 5 bases between the germline ends. CDR3 size: 12 residues. CDR3 sequence reads: CASSDRADTQYF. The CDR3 DNA is TGCGCCAGCAGTGACAGGGCAGATACGCAGTATTTT.

The chain employs TRBV9 and TRBJ1-3; D unclear. The CDR3 spans 15 residues. Germline lookup yields CDR1 SGDLS and CDR2 YYNGEE. Trimming took 4 bases from V and 3 from J, leaving 14 bases between them. CDR3 sequence (DNA): TGTGCCAGCAGCTCATCAGACTTTGATGGAAACACCATATATTTT. It codes for CASSSSDFDGNTIYF. Using reference TRBV9 and TRBJ1-3 for the parts outside the CDR3, the full variable domain is DSGVTQTPKHLITATGQRVTLRCSPRSGDLSVYWYQQSLDQGLQFLIQYYNGEERAKGNILERFSAQQFPDLHSELNLSSLELGDSALYFCASSSSDFDGNTIYFGEGSWLTVV.

This clone came up a few times. The chain joins TRBV5-5 to TRBJ1-1; a possible D gene is TRBD1 (6 bases). Germline V CDR1 and CDR2: SGHKS, YYEKEE (reference sequence). The ends were cut back, 4 bases at V and 10 bases at J, with 20 bases in the middle. The CDR3 contains 14 residues. CDR3 sequence reads: CASSLRQVFLRAFF. CDR3 bases: TGTGCCAGCAGCCTAAGACAGGTTTTCTTGCGAGCTTTCTTT.

This clone has a handful of counts. The chain recombines TRBV9 with TRBJ2-1; 8 nucleotides match TRBD2. Germline-derived CDR1 and CDR2 are SGDLS and YYNGEE. The CDR3 is 14 residues long. J gave up 8 bases and V 0 bases, and 4 bases lay outside the gene matches. Written as DNA, the CDR3 is TGTGCCAGCAGCGTAGGGGGGACTAGAGATGAGCAGTTCTTC. Protein sequence: CASSVGGTRDEQFF.

This chain joins TRBV4-1 and TRBJ2-7, with D possibly being TRBD1 (5 bases). V lost 1 base and J lost 2, with 6 bases in between. Germline lookup yields CDR1 MGHRA and CDR2 YSYEKL. CDR3 length equals 13 residues. CDR3 sequence: CASSQGRAYEQYF. DNA for the CDR3: TGCGCCAGCAGCCAAGGCAGGGCCTACGAGCAGTACTTC.

The V call is TRBV5-6, the J call TRBJ2-5; D is uncertain. The end of the DNA is better explained by TRBJ2-7, so the J call may be wrong. CDR1 and CDR2 from the germline V gene are SGHDT and YYEEEE. The CDR3 sequence is 14 residues long. The CDR3 loop is CASSQTAVSYEQYF. For the CDR3, the DNA is TGTGCCAGCAGTCAGACGGCGGTTTCCTACGAGCAGTACTTC.

The genes are TRBV19 and TRBJ1-2; 7 bases are a match to TRBD1. V shed 4 bases, J shed 3 bases, and the junction held 5 bases outside the gene matches. This CDR3 is 14 amino acids long. The germline gives CDR1 LNHDA, CDR2 SQIVND (reference sequence). The CDR3 DNA is TGTGCCAGTAGTACACGACAGGGTGACTATGGCTACACCTTC. Translation: CASSTRQGDYGYTF.

This clone was counted between two and nine times. The V call is TRBV4-3, the J call TRBJ1-1; weak D call: TRBD1 (5 bases). Trimming removed 0 bases from V and 1 base from J, with 12 bases in between. Germline assignment: CDR1 LGHNA and CDR2 YSLEER. The CDR3 extends over 16 amino acids. The CDR3 sequence: CASSQEVRTTNTEAFF. DNA of the CDR3: TGCGCCAGCAGCCAAGAAGTGAGGACAACGAACACTGAAGCTTTCTTT.

The chain has TRBV7-9 and TRBJ1-2; 7 bases align to TRBD1. The CDR3 length is 15 residues. CDR1 and CDR2 from the germline V gene are SEHNR and FQNEAQ (reference sequence). Trimming at V came to 6 bases and at J to 3 bases, leaving 10 bases not matched to a gene. The CDR3 DNA reads as TGTGCCAGCAGTTATGGGGACAGTCTTCACTATGGCTACACCTTC. Its translation: CASSYGDSLHYGYTF. Full variable domain (missing parts from reference TRBV7-9 and TRBJ1-2): DTGVSQNPRHKITKRGQNVTFRCDPISEHNRLYWYRQTLGQGPEFLTYFQNEAQLEKSRLLSDRFSAERPKGSFSTLEIQRTEQGDSAMYLCASSYGDSLHYGYTFGSGTRLTVV.

V usage is TRBV21-1 and J usage is TRBJ1-1; the listed D gene, TRBD1, was not tested against the DNA. TRBV21-1 is an annotated pseudogene. The CDR3 is made up of 18 amino acids. Here the CDR3 reads CASSKGPVDRGSDTEAFF. The DNA of the CDR3 is TGTGCCAGCAGCAAAGGGCCTGTTGACAGGGGCTCAGACACTGAAGCTTTCTTT.

The chain uses TRBV5-1 and TRBJ2-2, with TRBD1 identical over 11 bases. The CDR3 is 15 residues long. CDR1 and CDR2 from the germline V gene are SGHRS and YFSETQ. The junction had 5 bases not matched to a gene; V was cut back by 3 bases and J by 7 bases. Here the CDR3 DNA reads TGCGCCAGCAGCTCCCCGGGACAGGGGGACGGGGAGCTGTTTTTT. It is translated as CASSSPGQGDGELFF.

This clone was counted a few times. The chain is built from TRBV5-4 and TRBJ2-3; 8 nucleotides line up with TRBD2. The junction had 11 bases not matched to a gene; V was cut back by 2 bases and J by 0 bases. The length of the CDR3 is 18 residues. CDR1 and CDR2 from the germline V gene are SGHNT and YYREEE (reference sequence). CDR3 amino acids: CASSFGGGTRPSTDTQYF. The CDR3 DNA reads TGTGCCAGCAGCTTTGGCGGGGGGACACGCCCTAGCACAGATACGCAGTATTTT.

The chain recombines TRBV18 with TRBJ2-3, with TRBD1 matching 7 bases. CDR1 is KGHSH, CDR2 LQKENI, per germline. With V trimmed by 4 bases and J by 4 bases, 2 bases remained unmatched. This CDR3 has 13 amino acids. CDR3 sequence (DNA): TGTGCCAGCTCACGGACAGGCGCAGATACGCAGTATTTT. Translation gives CASSRTGADTQYF. The full variable domain, completed using reference TRBV18 and TRBJ2-3, is NAGVMQNPRHLVRRRGQEARLRCSPMKGHSHVYWYRQLPEEGLKFMVYLQKENIIDESGMPKERFSAEFPKEGPSILRIQQVVRGDSAAYFCASSRTGADTQYFGPGTRLTVL.

The chain joins TRBV10-3 to TRBJ2-3, with a possible D match to TRBD2 (6 bases). Trimming removed 6 bases from V and 2 bases from J, with 15 bases in between. The CDR3 contains 15 residues. Germline values: CDR1 ENHRY, CDR2 SYGVKD. CDR3 coding DNA: TGTGCCATCAGCCCGGAGACTAGTTACACAGATACGCAGTATTTT. Encoded protein: CAISPETSYTDTQYF.

This chain connects TRBV25-1 to TRBJ2-5; 8 positions match TRBD2. J lost 11 bases, V lost 7 bases, and 15 bases had no gene match. There are 14 residues in the CDR3. The germline CDR1 and CDR2 sequences are MGHDK and SYGVNS. The CDR3 DNA follows: TGTGCCAGCACCACGGGGGGGGGATCGGGAGAGCAGTACTTC. Protein: CASTTGGGSGEQYF.

This chain uses TRBV6-5 with TRBJ2-3; 8 positions agree with TRBD2. With V trimmed by 2 bases and J by 14 bases, 6 bases remained unmatched. CDR3 length: 12 amino acids. From germline, CDR1 is MNHEY and CDR2 SVGAGI. CDR3 DNA: TGTGCCAGCAGTTACCCGGGGGGGGTCGCGTATTTT. As protein: CASSYPGGVAYF.